Shown below are 3 T cell receptor beta chains from a single sample sequenced in a study of cytomegalovirus exposure and HLA in healthy donors. The PCR was carried out with 60 Vbeta primers and 13 Jbeta primers. Clones were sequenced by immunoSEQ multiplex PCR, and TCRdb holds only the in-frame ones, with some missing. Among under 130,000 clones, approximately 16% were seen once, and the ten largest hold around 0.9%. The sequenced sample was PBMCs. The receptors here all came from a female donor in good health and CMV-seronegative.

This clone showed up just a few times. The V gene is TRBV7-2, the J gene TRBJ1-2; 8 nucleotides align to TRBD1. The V gene's germline CDR1 is SGHTA and CDR2 FQGNSA. The CDR3 is made up of 13 amino acids. Losses at the gene ends were 2 bases for V and 4 bases for J; bases not matched to a gene: 0. For the CDR3, the DNA is TGTGCCAGCAGCTTAACAGGGGGCTATGGCTACACCTTC. Translation gives CASSLTGGYGYTF.

This clone turned up a few times. The chain combines TRBV6-1 with TRBJ2-1, with 9 bases fitting TRBD2. Trimming took 5 bases from V and 7 from J; bases not matched to a gene: 6. This CDR3 region has 14 residues. Per the germline V gene, CDR1 is MNHNS and CDR2 is SASEGT. For the CDR3, the DNA is TGTGCCAGCAGTTTGGCGGGAGGGTTTAATGAGCAGTTCTTC. Translated: CASSLAGGFNEQFF.

This clone was found a few times. The V and J genes are TRBV7-9 and TRBJ2-3; 8 bases map to TRBD2. The CDR3 loop spans 16 amino acids. Trimming cost V 1 base and J 2 bases; bases outside gene matches: 5. Germline CDR1 is SEHNR and CDR2 is FQNEAQ (reference sequence). The CDR3 DNA sequence: TGTGCCAGCAGCTTAGTTTTAGCGGGGACCACAGATACGCAGTATTTT. Protein: CASSLVLAGTTDTQYF. Full variable domain (rest looked up from reference TRBV7-9 and TRBJ2-3): DTGVSQNPRHKITKRGQNVTFRCDPISEHNRLYWYRQTLGQGPEFLTYFQNEAQLEKSRLLSDRFSAERPKGSFSTLEIQRTEQGDSAMYLCASSLVLAGTTDTQYFGPGTRLTVL.